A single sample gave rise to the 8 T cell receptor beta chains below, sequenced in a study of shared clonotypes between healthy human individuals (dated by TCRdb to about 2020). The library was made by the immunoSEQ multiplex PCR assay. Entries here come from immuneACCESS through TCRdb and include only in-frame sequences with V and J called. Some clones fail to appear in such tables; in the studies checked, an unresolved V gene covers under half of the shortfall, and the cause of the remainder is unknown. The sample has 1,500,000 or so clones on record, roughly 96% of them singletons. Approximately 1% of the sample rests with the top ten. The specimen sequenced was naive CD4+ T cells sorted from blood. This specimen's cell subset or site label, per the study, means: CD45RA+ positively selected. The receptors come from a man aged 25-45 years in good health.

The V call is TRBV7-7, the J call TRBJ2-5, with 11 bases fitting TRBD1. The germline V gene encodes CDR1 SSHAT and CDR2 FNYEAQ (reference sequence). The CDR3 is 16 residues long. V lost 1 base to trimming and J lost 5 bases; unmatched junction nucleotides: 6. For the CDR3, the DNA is TGTGCCAGCAGCTTAGTTCGGACAGGGGGCCGGGAGACCCAGTACTTC. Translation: CASSLVRTGGRETQYF.

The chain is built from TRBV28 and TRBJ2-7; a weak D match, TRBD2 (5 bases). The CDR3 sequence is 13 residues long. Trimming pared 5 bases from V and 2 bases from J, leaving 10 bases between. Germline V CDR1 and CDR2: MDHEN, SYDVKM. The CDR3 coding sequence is TGTGCCAGCAGTCGGGATCTAGCCTACGAGCAGTACTTC. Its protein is CASSRDLAYEQYF.

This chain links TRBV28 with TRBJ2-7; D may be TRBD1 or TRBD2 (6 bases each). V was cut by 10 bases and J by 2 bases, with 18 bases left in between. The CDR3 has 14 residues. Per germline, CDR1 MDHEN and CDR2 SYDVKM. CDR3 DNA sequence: TGTGCCACACAGGGAGGAAGATCGACCTACGAGCAGTACTTC. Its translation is CATQGGRSTYEQYF.

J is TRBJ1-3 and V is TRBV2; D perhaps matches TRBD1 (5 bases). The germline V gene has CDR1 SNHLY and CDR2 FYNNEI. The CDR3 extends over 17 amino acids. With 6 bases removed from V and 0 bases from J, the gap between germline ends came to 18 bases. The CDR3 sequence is CASSPRWAGSSGNTIYF. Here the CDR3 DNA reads TGTGCCAGCAGCCCCCGATGGGCAGGGAGCTCTGGAAACACCATATATTTT.

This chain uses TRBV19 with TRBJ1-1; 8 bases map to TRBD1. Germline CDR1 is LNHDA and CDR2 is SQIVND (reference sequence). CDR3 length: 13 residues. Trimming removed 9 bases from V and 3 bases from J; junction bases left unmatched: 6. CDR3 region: CASTGTGDTEAFF. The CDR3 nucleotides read TGTGCCAGCACCGGGACAGGAGACACTGAAGCTTTCTTT.

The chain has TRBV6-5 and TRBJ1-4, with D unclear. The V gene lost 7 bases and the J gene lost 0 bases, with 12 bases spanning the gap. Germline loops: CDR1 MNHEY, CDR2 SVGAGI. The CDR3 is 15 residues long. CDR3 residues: CASKLALSTNEKLFF. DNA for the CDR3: TGTGCCAGCAAGTTGGCACTCTCAACTAATGAAAAACTGTTTTTT.

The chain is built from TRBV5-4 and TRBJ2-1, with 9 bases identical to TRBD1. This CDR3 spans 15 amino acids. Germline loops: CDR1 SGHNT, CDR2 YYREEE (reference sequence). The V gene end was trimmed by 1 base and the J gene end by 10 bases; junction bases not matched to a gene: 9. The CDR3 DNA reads TGTGCCAGCAGCTTGACAGGGGGCGCGGGAGAGGAGCAGTTCTTC. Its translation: CASSLTGGAGEEQFF.

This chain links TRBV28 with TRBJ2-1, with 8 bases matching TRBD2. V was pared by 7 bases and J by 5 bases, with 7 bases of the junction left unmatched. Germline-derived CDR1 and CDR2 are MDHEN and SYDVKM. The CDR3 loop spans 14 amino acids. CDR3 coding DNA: TGTGCCAGCACCGAGGGGACTAGGCACAATGAGCAGTTCTTC. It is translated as CASTEGTRHNEQFF.